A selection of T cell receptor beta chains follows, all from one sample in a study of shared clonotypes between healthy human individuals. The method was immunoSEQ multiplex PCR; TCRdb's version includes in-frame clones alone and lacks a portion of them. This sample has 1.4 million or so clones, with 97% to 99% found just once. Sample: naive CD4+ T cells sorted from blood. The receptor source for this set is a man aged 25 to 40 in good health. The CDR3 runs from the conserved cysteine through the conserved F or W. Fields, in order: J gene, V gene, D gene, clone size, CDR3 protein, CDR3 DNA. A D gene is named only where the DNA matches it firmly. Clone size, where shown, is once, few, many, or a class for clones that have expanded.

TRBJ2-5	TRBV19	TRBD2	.	CASSSGLVPETQYF	TGTGCCAGTAGTTCTGGACTAGTTCCGGAGACCCAGTACTTC
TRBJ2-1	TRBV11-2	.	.	CASSFRGDREQFF	TGTGCCAGCAGCTTTCGAGGAGATCGTGAGCAGTTCTTC
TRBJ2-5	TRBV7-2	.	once	CASSLQTGRYQETQYF	TGTGCCAGCAGCTTACAGACAGGGAGGTATCAAGAGACCCAGTACTTC
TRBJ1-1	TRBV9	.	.	CASSVAPANTEAFF	TGTGCCAGCAGCGTAGCTCCGGCAAACACTGAAGCTTTCTTT
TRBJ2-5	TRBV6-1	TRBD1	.	CASSRDRGVGETQYF	TGTGCCAGCAGTAGAGACAGGGGAGTAGGAGAGACCCAGTACTTC
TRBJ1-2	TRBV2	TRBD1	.	CASSGSTGDYGYTF	TGTGCCAGCAGCGGATCGACAGGGGACTATGGCTACACCTTC
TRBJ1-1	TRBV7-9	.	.	CASSLLDSQNTEAFF	TGTGCCAGCAGCCTTCTGGACAGCCAAAACACTGAAGCTTTCTTT
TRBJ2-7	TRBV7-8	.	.	CASCRGGRNEQYF	TGTGCCAGCTGCCGAGGGGGGCGCAACGAGCAGTACTTC
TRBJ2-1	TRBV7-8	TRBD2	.	CASSLESRLAGVWWEQFF	TGTGCCAGCAGCTTAGAAAGCCGTCTAGCGGGAGTCTGGTGGGAGCAGTTCTTC
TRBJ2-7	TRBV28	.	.	CASSLGRFEQYF	TGTGCCAGCAGTTTGGGACGGTTCGAGCAGTACTTC
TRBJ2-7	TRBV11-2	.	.	CASSFQVGAPFNEQYF	TGTGCCAGCAGCTTTCAAGTCGGGGCCCCGTTTAACGAGCAGTACTTC
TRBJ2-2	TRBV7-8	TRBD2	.	CASSSKASGHTGELFF	TGTGCCAGCAGCTCGAAAGCTAGCGGTCACACCGGGGAGCTGTTTTTT
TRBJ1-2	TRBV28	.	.	CASTSIGEGYGYTF	TGTGCCAGCACCTCAATAGGCGAGGGCTATGGCTACACCTTC
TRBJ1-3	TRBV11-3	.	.	CASSLLAGNTIYF	TGTGCCAGCAGCTTACTTGCTGGAAACACCATATATTTT
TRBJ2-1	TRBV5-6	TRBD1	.	CASSTWDRLEQFF	TGTGCCAGCAGCACCTGGGACAGGCTTGAGCAGTTCTTC
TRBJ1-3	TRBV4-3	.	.	CASSQASGTSGNTIYF	TGCGCCAGCAGCCAGGCCTCCGGGACCTCTGGAAACACCATATATTTT
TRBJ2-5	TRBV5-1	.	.	CASKEGGVETQYF	TGCGCCAGCAAAGAGGGAGGAGTTGAGACCCAGTACTTC
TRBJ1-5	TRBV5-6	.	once	CASSFQGYSNQPQHF	TGTGCCAGCAGTTTTCAGGGGTATAGCAATCAGCCCCAGCATTTT
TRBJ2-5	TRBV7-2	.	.	CASSRGRETQYF	TGTGCCAGCAGCCGGGGGCGGGAGACCCAGTACTTC
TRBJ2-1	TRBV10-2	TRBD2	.	CASLRRELLDEQFF	TGCGCCAGCTTAAGGCGGGAGCTCCTCGATGAGCAGTTCTTC
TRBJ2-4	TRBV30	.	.	CAWSSRAKNIQYF	TGTGCCTGGAGCAGCCGAGCCAAAAACATTCAGTACTTC
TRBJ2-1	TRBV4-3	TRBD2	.	CASSQDPSGRANEQFF	TGCGCCAGCAGCCAAGACCCGAGCGGGAGGGCGAATGAGCAGTTCTTC
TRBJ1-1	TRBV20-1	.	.	CSAIRQVEAFF	TGCAGTGCTATTAGACAGGTTGAAGCTTTCTTT
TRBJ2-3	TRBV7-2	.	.	CASSRSFGTDTQYF	TGTGCCAGCAGCCGTTCCTTTGGCACAGATACGCAGTATTTT
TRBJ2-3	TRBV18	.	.	CASSKEGPARSAQYF	TGTGCCAGCTCAAAAGAGGGCCCTGCTCGGAGTGCGCAGTATTTT
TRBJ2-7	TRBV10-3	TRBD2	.	CAISESKAGGFSYEQYF	TGTGCCATCAGTGAGTCGAAGGCGGGAGGTTTCTCCTACGAGCAGTACTTC
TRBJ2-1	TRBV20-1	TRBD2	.	CSATTPGGGFF	TGCAGTGCAACGACCCCGGGGGGAGGGTTCTTC
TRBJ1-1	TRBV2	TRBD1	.	CASSYYRGTEAFF	TGTGCCAGCAGTTACTACAGGGGCACTGAAGCTTTCTTT
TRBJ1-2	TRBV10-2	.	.	CASRDTANYGYTF	TGCGCCAGCCGGGACACCGCTAACTATGGCTACACCTTC
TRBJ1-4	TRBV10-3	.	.	CAISDPGSEGEKLFF	TGTGCCATCAGTGATCCGGGGTCAGAAGGTGAAAAACTGTTTTTT
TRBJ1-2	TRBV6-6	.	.	CASSTGLGLNYGYTF	TGTGCCAGCAGTACAGGTCTGGGCCTTAACTATGGCTACACCTTC
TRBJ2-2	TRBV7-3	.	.	CASSRQVVGNTGELFF	TGTGCCAGCAGCCGACAGGTTGTCGGGAACACCGGGGAGCTGTTTTTT
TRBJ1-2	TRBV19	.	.	CASSILVGNYGYTF	TGTGCCAGTAGTATCTTGGTAGGGAACTATGGCTACACCTTC
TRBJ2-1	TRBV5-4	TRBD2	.	CASSFSPTSGRSNTEQFF	TGTGCCAGCAGCTTTTCCCCGACTAGCGGGAGGAGCAATACTGAGCAGTTCTTC
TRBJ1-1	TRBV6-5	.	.	CASSYSWVGDTEAFF	TGTGCCAGCAGTTACTCCTGGGTGGGGGACACTGAAGCTTTCTTT
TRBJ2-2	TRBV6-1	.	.	CASSEINTGELFF	TGTGCCAGCAGTGAAATAAACACCGGGGAGCTGTTTTTT
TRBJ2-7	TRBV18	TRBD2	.	CASSPGSGRESSYEQYF	TGTGCCAGCTCACCAGGTAGCGGGAGGGAGAGCTCCTACGAGCAGTACTTC
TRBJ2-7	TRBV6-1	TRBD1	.	CASSTKTGAVEQYF	TGTGCCAGCAGTACAAAGACAGGGGCCGTCGAGCAGTACTTC
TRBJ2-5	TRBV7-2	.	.	CASSLKRHGETQYF	TGTGCCAGCAGCCTTAAACGGCACGGTGAGACCCAGTACTTC
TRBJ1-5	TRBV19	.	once	CASSIRPVNQPQHF	TGTGCCAGTAGTATTCGGCCAGTGAATCAGCCCCAGCATTTT
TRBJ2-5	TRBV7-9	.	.	CASSSLYRQETQYF	TGTGCCAGCAGCTCCCTATACAGGCAAGAGACCCAGTACTTC
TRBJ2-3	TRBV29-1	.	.	CSVGAGTQYF	TGCAGCGTTGGGGCAGGAACGCAGTATTTT
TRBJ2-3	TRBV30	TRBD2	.	CAWRLAGRTDTQYF	TGTGCCTGGCGACTAGCGGGACGCACAGATACGCAGTATTTT
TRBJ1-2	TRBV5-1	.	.	CASSLVPSNYGYTF	TGCGCCAGCAGCTTGGTCCCCTCGAACTATGGCTACACCTTC
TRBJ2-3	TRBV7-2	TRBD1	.	CASSLRWGGTGGKNTQYF	TGTGCCAGCAGCTTACGATGGGGCGGGACAGGAGGTAAAAATACGCAGTATTTT
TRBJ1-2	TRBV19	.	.	CASSMSRILGPGALGYTF	TGTGCCAGTAGTATGAGCCGCATCCTGGGGCCAGGGGCTCTTGGCTACACCTTC
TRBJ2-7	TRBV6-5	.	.	CASSPRGRNEQYF	TGTGCCAGCAGTCCCCGGGGACGGAACGAGCAGTACTTC
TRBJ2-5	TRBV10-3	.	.	CAISANSRETQYF	TGTGCCATCAGTGCTAACTCCCGGGAGACCCAGTACTTC
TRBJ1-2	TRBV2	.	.	CASSAGQSYGYTF	TGTGCCAGCAGTGCAGGGCAGAGCTATGGCTACACCTTC
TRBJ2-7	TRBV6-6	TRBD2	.	CATQYSTGGSYEQYF	TGTGCCACCCAATACTCTACGGGAGGCTCCTACGAGCAGTACTTC
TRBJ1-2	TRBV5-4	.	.	CASSLEGGYGYTF	TGTGCCAGCAGCTTGGAGGGAGGATATGGCTACACCTTC